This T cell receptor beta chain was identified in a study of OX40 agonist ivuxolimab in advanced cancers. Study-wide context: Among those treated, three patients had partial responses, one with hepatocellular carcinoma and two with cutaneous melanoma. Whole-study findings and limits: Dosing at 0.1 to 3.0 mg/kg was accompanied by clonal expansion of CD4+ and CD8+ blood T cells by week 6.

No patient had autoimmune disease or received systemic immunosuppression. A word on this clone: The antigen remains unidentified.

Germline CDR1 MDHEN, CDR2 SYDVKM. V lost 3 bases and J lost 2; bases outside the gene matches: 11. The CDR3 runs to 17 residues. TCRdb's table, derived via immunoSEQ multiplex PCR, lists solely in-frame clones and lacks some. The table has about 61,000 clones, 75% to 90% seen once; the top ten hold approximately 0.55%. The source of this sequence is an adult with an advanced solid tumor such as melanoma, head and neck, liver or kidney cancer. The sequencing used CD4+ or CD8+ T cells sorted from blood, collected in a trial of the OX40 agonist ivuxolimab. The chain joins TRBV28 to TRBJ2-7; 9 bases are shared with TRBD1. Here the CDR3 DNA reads TGTGCCAGCAGTTTGGCGGGAAAGCGGGACAGGGCCTACGAGCAGTACTTC. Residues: CASSLAGKRDRAYEQYF.